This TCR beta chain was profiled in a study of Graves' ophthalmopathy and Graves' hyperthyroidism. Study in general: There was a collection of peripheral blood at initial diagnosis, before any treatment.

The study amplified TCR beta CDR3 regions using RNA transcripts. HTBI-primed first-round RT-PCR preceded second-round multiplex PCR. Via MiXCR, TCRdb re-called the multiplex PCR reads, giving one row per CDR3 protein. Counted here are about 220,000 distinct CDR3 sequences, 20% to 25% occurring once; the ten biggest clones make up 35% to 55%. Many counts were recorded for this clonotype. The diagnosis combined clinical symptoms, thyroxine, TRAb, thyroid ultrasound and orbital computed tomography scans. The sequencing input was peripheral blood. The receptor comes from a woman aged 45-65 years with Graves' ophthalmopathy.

The CDR3 loop reads CASSWGGRYQETQYF. The CDR3 bases are TGTGCCAGCAGCTGGGGCGGGCGGTACCAAGAGACCCAGTACTTC. The V call is TRBV11-2, the J call TRBJ2-5, with D perhaps assigned TRBD1 or TRBD2 (5 bases each). Germline values: CDR1 SGHAT, CDR2 FQNNGV. V lost 4 bases and J lost 0, with 12 bases in between. CDR3 length equals 15 residues. The full variable domain, in which reference TRBV11-2 and TRBJ2-5 provide the parts outside the CDR3, is EAGVAQSPRYKIIEKRQSVAFWCNPISGHATLYWYQQILGQGPKLLIQFQNNGVVDDSQLPKDRFSAERLKGVDSTLKIQPAKLEDSAVYLCASSWGGRYQETQYFGPGTRLLVL.